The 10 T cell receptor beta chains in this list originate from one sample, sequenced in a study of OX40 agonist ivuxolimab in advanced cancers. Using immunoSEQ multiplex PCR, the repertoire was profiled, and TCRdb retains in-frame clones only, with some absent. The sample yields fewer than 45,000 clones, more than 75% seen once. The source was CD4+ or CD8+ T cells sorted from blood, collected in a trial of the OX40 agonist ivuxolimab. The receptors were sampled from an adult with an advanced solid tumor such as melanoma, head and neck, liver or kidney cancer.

CDR3 coding DNA: TGTGCCAGCAGCTTAGGAACAGGGGGCATCTACGAGCAGTACTTC. It codes for CASSLGTGGIYEQYF. This chain links TRBV7-2 with TRBJ2-7, with TRBD1 matching 9 bases. The CDR3 is made up of 15 amino acids. CDR1 and CDR2 (germline): SGHTA, FQGNSA. Trimming took 1 base from V and 3 from J; bases not matched to a gene: 4.

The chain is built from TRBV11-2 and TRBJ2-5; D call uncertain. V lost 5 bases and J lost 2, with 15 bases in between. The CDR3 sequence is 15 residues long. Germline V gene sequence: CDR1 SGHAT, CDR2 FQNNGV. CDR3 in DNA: TGTGCCAGCAGCGACCTGGGTAGAACTCAAGAGACCCAGTACTTC. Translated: CASSDLGRTQETQYF.

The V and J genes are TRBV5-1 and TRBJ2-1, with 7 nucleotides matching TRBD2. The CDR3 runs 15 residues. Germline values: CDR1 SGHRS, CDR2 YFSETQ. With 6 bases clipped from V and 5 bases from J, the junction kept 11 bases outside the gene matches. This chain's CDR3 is CASIFESGRDNEQFF. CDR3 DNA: TGCGCCAGCATCTTCGAGTCAGGGAGGGACAATGAGCAGTTCTTC.

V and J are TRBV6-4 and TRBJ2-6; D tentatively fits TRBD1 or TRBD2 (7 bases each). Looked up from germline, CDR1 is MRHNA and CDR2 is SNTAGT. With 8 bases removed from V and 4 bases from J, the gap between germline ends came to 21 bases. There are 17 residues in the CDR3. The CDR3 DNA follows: TGTGCCAGCGCACGGGCCCCAGGGGGGGCCGGGGCCAACGTCCTGACTTTC. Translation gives CASARAPGGAGANVLTF.

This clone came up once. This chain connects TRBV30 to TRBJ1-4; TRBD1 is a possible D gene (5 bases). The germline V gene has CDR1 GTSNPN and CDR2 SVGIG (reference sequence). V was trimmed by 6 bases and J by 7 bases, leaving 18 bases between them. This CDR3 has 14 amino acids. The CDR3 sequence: CACTRGEYPEKLFF. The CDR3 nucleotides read TGTGCCTGCACACGGGGGGAATACCCTGAAAAACTGTTTTTT.

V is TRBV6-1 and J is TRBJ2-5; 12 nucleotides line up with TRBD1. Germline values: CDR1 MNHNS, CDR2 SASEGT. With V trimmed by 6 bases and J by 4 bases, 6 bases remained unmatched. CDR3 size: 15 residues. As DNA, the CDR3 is TGTGCCAGCAGGCCCCGGGACAGGGGGCGAGAGACCCAGTACTTC. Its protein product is CASRPRDRGRETQYF.

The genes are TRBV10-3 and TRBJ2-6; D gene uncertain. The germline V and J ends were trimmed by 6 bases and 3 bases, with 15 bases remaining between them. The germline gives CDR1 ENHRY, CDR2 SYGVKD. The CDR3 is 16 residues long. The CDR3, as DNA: TGTGCCATCAGCCACCAGGCGAACGGTGGGGCCAACGTCCTGACTTTC. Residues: CAISHQANGGANVLTF.

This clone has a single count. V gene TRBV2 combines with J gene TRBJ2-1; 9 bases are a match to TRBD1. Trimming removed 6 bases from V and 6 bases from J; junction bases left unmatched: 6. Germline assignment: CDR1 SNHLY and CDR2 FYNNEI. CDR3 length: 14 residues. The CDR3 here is CASSAPGQGNEQFF. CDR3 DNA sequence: TGTGCCAGCAGCGCCCCGGGACAGGGCAATGAGCAGTTCTTC.

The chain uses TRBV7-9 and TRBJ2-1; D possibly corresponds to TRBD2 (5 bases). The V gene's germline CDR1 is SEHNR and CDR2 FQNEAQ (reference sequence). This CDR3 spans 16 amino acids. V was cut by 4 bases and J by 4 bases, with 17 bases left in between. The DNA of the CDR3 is TGTGCCAGCAGCTCCCGAGGGAAGCAACTATACAATGAGCAGTTCTTC. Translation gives CASSSRGKQLYNEQFF. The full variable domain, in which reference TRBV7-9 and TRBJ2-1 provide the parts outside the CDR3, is DTGVSQNPRHKITKRGQNVTFRCDPISEHNRLYWYRQTLGQGPEFLTYFQNEAQLEKSRLLSDRFSAERPKGSFSTLEIQRTEQGDSAMYLCASSSRGKQLYNEQFFGPGTRLTVL.

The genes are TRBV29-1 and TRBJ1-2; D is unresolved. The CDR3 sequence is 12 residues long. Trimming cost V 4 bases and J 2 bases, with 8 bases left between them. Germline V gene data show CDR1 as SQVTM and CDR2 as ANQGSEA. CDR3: CSVAHPNYGYTF. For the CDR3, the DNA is TGCAGCGTTGCTCACCCCAACTATGGCTACACCTTC.